This T cell receptor beta chain came from a study of T cells in Graves' hyperthyroidism and ophthalmopathy. The wider study: Blood was drawn when the patient was first diagnosed and still untreated. Findings of the study overall: Through a model of 13 V-J features, ophthalmopathy was separated from stable hyperthyroidism.

Clinical symptoms, serum thyroxine and TRAb, thyroid ultrasound and orbital computed tomography together formed the diagnostic basis. Trimming took off 6 bases at V and 3 bases at J, with 14 bases between the two ends. There are 15 residues in the CDR3. Concerning this clonotype itself: Its antigen is undetermined.

Amplification of TCR beta CDR3 regions used RNA as the template. HTBI primers were the set used in a first-round RT-PCR of the TCR CDR3. TCRdb re-derived calls from the multiplex PCR reads in MiXCR, one entry per CDR3 protein. Of about 380,000 distinct CDR3 sequences in the sample, about a fifth were seen once. This rearrangement joins TRBV12-3 or TRBV12-4 to TRBJ2-2; D possibly corresponds to TRBD2 (5 bases). The sequence came from a man younger than 35 with Graves' ophthalmopathy. The material sequenced was blood. Written as DNA, the CDR3 is TGTGCCAGCAGCCGTATCGGAGGATACACCGGGGAGCTGTTTTTT. Encoded protein: CASSRIGGYTGELFF.